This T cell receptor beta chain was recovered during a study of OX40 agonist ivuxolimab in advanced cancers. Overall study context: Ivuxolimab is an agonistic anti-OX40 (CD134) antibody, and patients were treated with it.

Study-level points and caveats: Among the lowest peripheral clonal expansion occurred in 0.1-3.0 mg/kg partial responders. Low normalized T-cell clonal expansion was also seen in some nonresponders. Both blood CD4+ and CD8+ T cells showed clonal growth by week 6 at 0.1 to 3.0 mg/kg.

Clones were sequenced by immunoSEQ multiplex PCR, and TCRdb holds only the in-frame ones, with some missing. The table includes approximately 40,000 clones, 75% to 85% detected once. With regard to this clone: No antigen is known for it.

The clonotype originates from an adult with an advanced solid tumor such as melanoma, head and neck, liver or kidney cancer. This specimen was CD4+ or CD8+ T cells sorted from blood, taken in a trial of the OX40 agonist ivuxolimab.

CDR3 in amino acids: CASGRTGFNSPLHF. The CDR3 coding sequence is TGTGCCAGCGGGCGGACGGGCTTTAATTCACCCCTCCACTTT. This chain connects TRBV27 to TRBJ1-6; the D is unclear. V shed 8 bases and J shed 6 bases, with 14 bases lying between them. The CDR3 runs 14 residues. From germline, CDR1 is MNHEY and CDR2 SMNVEV (reference sequence).